This TCR beta chain came from a study of cytomegalovirus exposure and HLA in healthy donors. In the case of this clone: Mismatch with germline at one junction end may stem from a read error.

Germline V gene sequence: CDR1 SSHAT, CDR2 FNYEAQ (reference sequence). The CDR3 is made up of 16 amino acids. PCR was performed using 60 Vbeta and 13 Jbeta primers. Profiled with immunoSEQ multiplex PCR; TCRdb holds only in-frame clones, not every one. The table includes roughly 170,000 clones, around 80% detected once. The material sequenced was PBMCs. V gene TRBV7-7 combines with J gene TRBJ1-1; TRBD1 is a possible D gene (6 bases). This receptor was identified in a girl aged 2 to 10 in good health and CMV-seropositive. The CDR3 loop is CASSPYHTGRNTEAFF. The CDR3 nucleotides read TGTGCTAGCAGCCCTTACCACACAGGGCGCAACACTGAAGCTTTCTTT.